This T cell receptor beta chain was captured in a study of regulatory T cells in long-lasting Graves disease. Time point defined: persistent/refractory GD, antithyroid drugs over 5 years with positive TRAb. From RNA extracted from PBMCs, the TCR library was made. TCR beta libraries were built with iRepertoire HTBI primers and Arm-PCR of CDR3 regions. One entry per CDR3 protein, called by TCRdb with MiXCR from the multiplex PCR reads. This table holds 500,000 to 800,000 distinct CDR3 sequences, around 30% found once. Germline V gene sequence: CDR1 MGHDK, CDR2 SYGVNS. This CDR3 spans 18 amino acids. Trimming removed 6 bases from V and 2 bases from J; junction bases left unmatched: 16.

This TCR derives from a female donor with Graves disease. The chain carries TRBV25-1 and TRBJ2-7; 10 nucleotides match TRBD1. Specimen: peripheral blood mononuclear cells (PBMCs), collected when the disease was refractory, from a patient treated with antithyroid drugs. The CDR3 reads CASSGPGQGSIRPYEQYF. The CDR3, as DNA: TGTGCCAGCAGCGGACCGGGACAGGGGTCCATCCGCCCCTACGAGCAGTACTTC.